This T cell receptor beta chain derives from a study of blood T cells in healthy people across ages (dated by TCRdb to about 2015). Concerning the study at large: Template switching captured roughly one uniquely barcoded TCR beta cDNA molecule per two T cells in model experiments. The study measured age-related changes in TCR beta repertoire diversity using deep sequencing normalized with unique cDNA molecular identifiers. Four age groups were formed from the donors: young (average 16 years), middle-aged (just under 40), aged (around 68) and long-lived (more than 75). To avoid experimental bias, donors of different ages were spread randomly across the sequencing lanes. The study analyzed two additional independent replicas of 1 million unique cDNA reads from the same blood draw for two donors, one aged 18 to 29 and one aged 80 or older. The paper's findings and limits, for the study overall: There was a strong correlation between observed TCR beta diversity and the percentage of naive T cells measured by flow cytometry. Estimates of total diversity based on one million sequenced T cells were considered lower bounds and underestimates. The CMV infection status of donors was not known, potentially confounding age-related changes in expanded clonotypes. Compared with the aged group, more naive CD4+ T cells, fewer expanded clones and increased TCR diversity were shown by the long-lived group, suggesting age selection. Since profiling was done on bulk unsorted PBMCs, naive and antigen-experienced compartments could not be conclusively compared. As age increased, observed TCR beta diversity per million T cells dropped in a roughly linear way, and a significant reduction was already evident by age 40.

The donors were about 40 Caucasian individuals from Russia, aged 6 to 90 years, who were systemically healthy. Each donor gave around 9.5 milliliters of peripheral blood, collected into EDTA-treated Vacutainer tubes. Ficoll-Paque density-gradient centrifugation was used to isolate PBMCs, with at least 6.5 million obtained per sample. Total RNA, at least 6 micrograms per sample, was extracted from PBMCs with Trizol reagent. For every donor, an aliquot of PBMCs went through flow cytometry to measure the percentages of naive CD45RAhigh/CD27high T cells. As for this clonotype: No antigen is known for it. Base qualities are not provided; no much larger clone lies one nucleotide away.

The germline ends are 12 bases apart after V is trimmed by 5 bases and J by 7 bases. Measured from the cysteine to the phenylalanine, the CDR3 is 13 residues long. The DNA shown is the 39-base CDR3, in frame from base 1. The germline V gene specifies MNHEY as CDR1 and SVGEGT as CDR2. Library creation used 5' RACE. A second PCR of about 6 to 12 cycles was performed with a sample-barcoded 5' primer and a J-beta primer mix. A template-switch 5' adaptor carrying 12 random nucleotides introduced a unique molecular identifier onto each TCR beta cDNA molecule. At least 2.5 million CDR3-containing paired-end reads were obtained from each sample. First-strand cDNA synthesis was performed from all RNA using the Mint cDNA synthesis kit, with priming by a TRBC-specific oligonucleotide. Following uracil-DNA glycosylase treatment, all cDNA underwent a first 18-cycle PCR with the universal primers M1SS and BC2_uni_R. Concerning the study's data processing: Each sample was normalized by randomly selecting 1 million high-quality reads, each carrying a distinct molecular identifier. Reads sharing molecular identifiers were discarded rather than binned into consensus sequences. CDR3 identification, clonotype clustering and error correction used MiTCR with a Q25 quality threshold and the strictest error-elimination algorithm. Lower-bound total TCR beta diversity was estimated with a nonparametric unseen species model using Euler transformation. TCRdb reworked the public reads: Q25 trimming with fastp, MiXCR clone assembly, productive beta chains retained. CDR3 protein duplicates are merged, each entry listing the most common genes and DNA. The V and J calls were determined by TCRdb, not by the authors. The sample data list some 1.8 million distinct CDR3 sequences, and 39% of these were observed just once. More than 20% of the sample is in the top ten clones.

The sequencing sample was made of blood. The sequence derives from a human donor in good health. The rearrangement combines TRBV6-2 or TRBV6-3 with TRBJ2-1; the D gene lacks a confident call. The CDR3 protein is CASSNRVPNEQFF. The nucleotides read TGTGCCAGCAGTAACCGGGTTCCGAATGAGCAGTTCTTC.